This TCR beta chain comes out of a study of beta chain features in type 1 diabetes. The authors reverse transcribed all of the isolated RNA, so sequencing captured expressed TCRB transcripts. The assay was immunoSEQ multiplex PCR, and TCRdb's table has in-frame clones only and misses some. The sample includes 350,000 to 400,000 clones, over 13% of them seen just once. Germline V lookup: CDR1 SGHNT, CDR2 YYREEE (reference sequence). The CDR3 is made up of 13 amino acids. Germline trimming cut 2 bases from V and 9 bases from J; bases unmatched to any gene: 4. The sequenced sample consisted of naive CD4+ T cells from blood. V gene TRBV5-4 combines with J gene TRBJ2-1, with TRBD2 matching over 8 bases. The receptor comes from a woman between 18 and 29 years old in good health. CDR3 bases: TGTGCCAGCAGCTTAGTACTAGCGGCTGAGCAGTTCTTC. Translation: CASSLVLAAEQFF.